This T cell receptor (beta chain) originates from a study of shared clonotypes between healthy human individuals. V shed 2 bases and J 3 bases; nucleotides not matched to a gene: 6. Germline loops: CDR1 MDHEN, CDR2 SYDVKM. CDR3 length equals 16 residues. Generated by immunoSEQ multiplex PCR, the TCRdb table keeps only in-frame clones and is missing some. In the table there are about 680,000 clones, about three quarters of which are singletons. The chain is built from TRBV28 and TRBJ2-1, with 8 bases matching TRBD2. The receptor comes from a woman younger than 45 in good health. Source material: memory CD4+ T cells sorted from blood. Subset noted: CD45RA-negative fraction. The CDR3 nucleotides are TGTGCCAGCAGTTTAGGGAGCGGGGGAGGCTACAATGAGCAGTTCTTC. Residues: CASSLGSGGGYNEQFF.